Sequencing of this T cell receptor beta chain was carried out in a study of T cells in Graves' hyperthyroidism and ophthalmopathy. About this clonotype itself: No antigen is known for it.

For Graves' hyperthyroidism to be stable, ophthalmopathy could not progress within 18 months. Each diagnosis drew on symptoms, thyroxine, TRAb, thyroid ultrasound and orbital computed tomography findings. Amplification yielded TCR beta CDR3 regions, with RNA transcripts as the source. HTBI primers were the set used in a first-round RT-PCR of the TCR CDR3. TCRdb passed the multiplex PCR reads through MiXCR, listing each CDR3 protein once. The sample contains roughly 580,000 distinct CDR3 sequences, 46% of which appear only once. Overall study results and limits: With a median lead of 6.5 months before onset, the model predicted ophthalmopathy. Most clonotypes expanded in thyroid above 0.001 were likewise present in blood.

Trimming took 4 bases from V and 0 from J; bases not matched to a gene: 11. The CDR3 extends over 17 amino acids. CDR1 and CDR2 from the germline V gene are SEHNR and FQNEAQ (reference sequence). What was sequenced was peripheral blood or thyroid tissue (not recorded which). This TCR came from a woman aged 18-29 years with Graves' hyperthyroidism. This chain uses TRBV7-9 with TRBJ1-1; 7 nucleotides line up with TRBD1. The CDR3 sequence: CASSSPPGTGVNTEAFF. The CDR3 DNA is TGTGCCAGCAGCTCTCCCCCCGGTACAGGGGTGAACACTGAAGCTTTCTTT.